A single sample is the source of the 7 T cell receptor beta chains below, sequenced in a study of breast tumors, draining lymph nodes, adjacent tissues. TCRdb re-called the multiplex PCR reads through MiXCR, storing one row per CDR3 protein. The sample lists under 150,000 distinct CDR3 sequences, about a fifth occurring once. Axillary draining lymph nodes of breast cancer patients supplied the node samples. Sequenced sample: axillary lymph node tissue. The receptors were gathered from a female donor with breast cancer. Some clones in this sample may be carry-over from other donors' samples.

In this sample, this clonotype turned up many times. This chain links TRBV5-5 with TRBJ2-7, with D possibly being TRBD1 or TRBD2 (5 bases each). The CDR3 consists of 15 residues. Trimming left V 4 bases short and J 7 bases short, with 21 bases between. The germline V gene has CDR1 SGHKS and CDR2 YYEKEE (reference sequence). The CDR3 loop reads CASSMTGTNRGEQYF. In nucleotides, the CDR3 is TGTGCCAGCAGCATGACCGGGACCAACCGAGGGGAGCAGTACTTC.

Many counts were recorded for this clonotype. The chain couples TRBV4-2 to TRBJ2-7; 12 nucleotides line up with TRBD2. V lost 5 bases to trimming and J lost 4 bases; unmatched junction nucleotides: 6. Germline V lookup: CDR1 LGHNA, CDR2 YNFKEQ. There are 15 residues in the CDR3. The CDR3 nucleotides are TGTGCCAGCAGCACGCGACTAGCGGGAGTTTACGAGCAGTACTTC. Translation gives CASSTRLAGVYEQYF.

This clonotype was seen at least ten times. This rearrangement joins TRBV7-8 to TRBJ2-7; a weak D match, TRBD2 (5 bases). The CDR3 has 13 residues. The V gene's germline CDR1 is SGHVS and CDR2 FQNEAQ. Trimming left V 10 bases short and J 5 bases short, with 18 bases between. The CDR3 coding sequence is TGTGCCACCATGGACTCTCCCGCCGACGAGCAGTACTTC. It is translated as CATMDSPADEQYF. Filled out from reference TRBV7-8 and TRBJ2-7, the complete variable domain reads GAGVSQSPRYKVAKRGQDVALRCDPISGHVSLFWYQQALGQGPEFLTYFQNEAQLDKSGLPSDRFFAERPEGSVSTLKIQRTQQEDSAVYLCATMDSPADEQYFGPGTRLTVT.

This clonotype was recorded many times. V gene TRBV27 combines with J gene TRBJ2-7; no clear D. The length of the CDR3 is 11 residues. V lost 2 bases and J lost 4, with 3 bases in between. The germline CDR1 and CDR2 sequences are MNHEY and SMNVEV (reference sequence). CDR3 sequence (DNA): TGTGCCAGCAGTTTACTGTACGAGCAGTACTTC. This encodes CASSLLYEQYF.

This clonotype has a count of ten or more. The chain is built from TRBV10-3 and TRBJ1-3, with D possibly matching TRBD1 (6 bases). The germline V gene encodes CDR1 ENHRY and CDR2 SYGVKD. V lost 8 bases and J 2 bases, leaving 7 bases between the germline ends. The CDR3 consists of 12 residues. CDR3 in DNA: TGTGCCATCGGGGGGCCTGGAAACACCATATATTTT. It translates to CAIGGPGNTIYF.

This clonotype was found many times. V and J are TRBV19 and TRBJ2-1; D is undetermined. Trimming pared 5 bases from V and 2 bases from J, leaving 13 bases between. The CDR3 contains 15 residues. Germline V gene sequence: CDR1 LNHDA, CDR2 SQIVND (reference sequence). Written as DNA, the CDR3 is TGTGCCAGTAGTTCCGGTGCTCTCACCTACAATGAGCAGTTCTTC. It encodes CASSSGALTYNEQFF.

This clonotype has a count of ten or more. This rearrangement joins TRBV6-2 or TRBV6-3 to TRBJ1-2; 8 nucleotides agree with TRBD1. This CDR3 region has 15 residues. The trim removed 2 bases at V and 4 bases at J, leaving 6 bases unmatched. The germline gives CDR1 MNHEY, CDR2 SVGEGT. CDR3 in amino acids: CASSYDRGAAYGYTF. As DNA, the CDR3 is TGTGCCAGCAGTTACGACAGGGGCGCGGCCTATGGCTACACCTTC.